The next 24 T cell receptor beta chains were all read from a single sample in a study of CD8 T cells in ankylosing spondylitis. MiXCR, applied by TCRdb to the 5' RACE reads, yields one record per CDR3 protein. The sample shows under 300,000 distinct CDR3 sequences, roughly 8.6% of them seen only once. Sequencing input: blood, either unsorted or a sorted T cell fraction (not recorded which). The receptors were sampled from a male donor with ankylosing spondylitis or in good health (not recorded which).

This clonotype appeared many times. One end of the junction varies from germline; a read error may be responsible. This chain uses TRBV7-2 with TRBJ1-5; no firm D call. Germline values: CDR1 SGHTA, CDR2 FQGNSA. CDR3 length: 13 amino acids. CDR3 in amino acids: CASSQDQNQPQHF. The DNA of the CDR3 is TGCGCCAGCAGCCAAGACCAGAATCAGCCCCAGCATTTT. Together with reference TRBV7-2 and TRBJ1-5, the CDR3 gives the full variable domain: GAGVSQSPSNKVTEKGKDVELRCDPISGHTALYWYRQSLGQGLEFLIYFQGNSAPDKSGLPSDRFSAERTGGSVSTLTIQRTQQEDSAVYLCASSQDQNQPQHFGDGTRLSIL.

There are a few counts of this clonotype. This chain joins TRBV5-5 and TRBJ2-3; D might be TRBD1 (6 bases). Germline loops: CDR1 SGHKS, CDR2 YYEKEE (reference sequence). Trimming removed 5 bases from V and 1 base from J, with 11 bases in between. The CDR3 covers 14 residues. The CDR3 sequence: CASRRQEGTDTQYF. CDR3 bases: TGTGCCAGCAGGCGACAGGAGGGCACAGATACGCAGTATTTT.

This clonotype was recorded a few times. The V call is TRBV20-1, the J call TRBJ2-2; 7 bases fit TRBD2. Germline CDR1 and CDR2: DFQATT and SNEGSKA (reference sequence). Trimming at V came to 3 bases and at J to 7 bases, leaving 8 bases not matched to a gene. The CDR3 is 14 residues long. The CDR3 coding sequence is TGCAGTGCTAGCGGGGAGGGTTGGGACGGGGAGCTGTTTTTT. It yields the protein CSASGEGWDGELFF.

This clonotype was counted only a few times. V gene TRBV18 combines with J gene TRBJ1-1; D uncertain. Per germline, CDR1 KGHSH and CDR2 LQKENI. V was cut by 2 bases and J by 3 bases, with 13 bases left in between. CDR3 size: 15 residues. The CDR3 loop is CASSPNTGSHTEAFF. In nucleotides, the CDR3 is TGTGCCAGCTCACCAAACACCGGTAGTCACACTGAAGCTTTCTTT.

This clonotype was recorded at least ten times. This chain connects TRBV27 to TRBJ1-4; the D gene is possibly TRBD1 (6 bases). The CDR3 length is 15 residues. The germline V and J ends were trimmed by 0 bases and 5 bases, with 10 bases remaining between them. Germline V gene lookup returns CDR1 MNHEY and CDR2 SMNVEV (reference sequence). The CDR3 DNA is TGTGCCAGCAGTTTATCGTACAGGGTGAATGAAAAACTGTTTTTT. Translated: CASSLSYRVNEKLFF.

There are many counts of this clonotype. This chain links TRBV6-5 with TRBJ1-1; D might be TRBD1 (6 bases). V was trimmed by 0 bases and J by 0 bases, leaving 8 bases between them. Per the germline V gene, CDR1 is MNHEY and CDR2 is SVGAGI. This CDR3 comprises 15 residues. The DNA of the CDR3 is TGTGCCAGCAGTTACTCCGGGACACTGAACACTGAAGCTTTCTTT. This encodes CASSYSGTLNTEAFF.

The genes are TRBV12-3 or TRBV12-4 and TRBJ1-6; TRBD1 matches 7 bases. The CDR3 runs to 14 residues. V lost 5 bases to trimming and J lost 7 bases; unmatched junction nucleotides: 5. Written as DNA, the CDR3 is TGTGCCAGCAGTCCGGGACAGCTAAATTCACCCCTCCACTTT. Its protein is CASSPGQLNSPLHF.

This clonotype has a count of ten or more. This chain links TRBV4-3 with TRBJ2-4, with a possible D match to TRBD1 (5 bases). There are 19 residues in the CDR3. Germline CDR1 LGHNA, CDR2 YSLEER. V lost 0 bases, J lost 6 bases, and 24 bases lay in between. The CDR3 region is CASSQDGQGVFPTGNIQYF. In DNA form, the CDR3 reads TGCGCCAGCAGCCAAGATGGTCAGGGTGTTTTTCCTACAGGAAACATTCAGTACTTC.

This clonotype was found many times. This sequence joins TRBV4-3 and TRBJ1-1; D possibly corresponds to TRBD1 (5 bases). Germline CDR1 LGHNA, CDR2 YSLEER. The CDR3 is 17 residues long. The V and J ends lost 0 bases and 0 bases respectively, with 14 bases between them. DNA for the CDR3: TGCGCCAGCAGCCAAGATTTAAGCCCAGGGATGAACACTGAAGCTTTCTTT. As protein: CASSQDLSPGMNTEAFF.

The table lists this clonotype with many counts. CDR3 nucleotides: TGTGCCAGCAGCGAAGGGATTTACTACGAGCAGTACTTC. This codes for CASSEGIYYEQYF. V is TRBV7-9 and J is TRBJ2-7, with unresolved D. The CDR3 runs to 13 residues. V lost 5 bases, J lost 3 bases, and 11 bases lay in between. Per the germline V gene, CDR1 is SEHNR and CDR2 is FQNEAQ (reference sequence). Together with reference TRBV7-9 and TRBJ2-7, the CDR3 gives the full variable domain: DTGVSQNPRHKITKRGQNVTFRCDPISEHNRLYWYRQTLGQGPEFLTYFQNEAQLEKSRLLSDRFSAERPKGSFSTLEIQRTEQGDSAMYLCASSEGIYYEQYFGPGTRLTVT.

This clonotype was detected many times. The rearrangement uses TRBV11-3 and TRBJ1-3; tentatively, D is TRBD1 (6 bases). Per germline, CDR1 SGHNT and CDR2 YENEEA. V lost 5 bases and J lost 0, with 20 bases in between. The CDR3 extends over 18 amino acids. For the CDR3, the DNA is TGTGCCAGCAGCGAATACGGGACACCACTTTACTCTGGAAACACCATATATTTT. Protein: CASSEYGTPLYSGNTIYF. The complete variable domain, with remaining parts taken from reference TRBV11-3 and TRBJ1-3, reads EAGVVQSPRYKIIEKKQPVAFWCNPISGHNTLYWYLQNLGQGPELLIRYENEEAVDDSQLPKDRFSAERLKGVDSTLKIQPAELGDSAVYLCASSEYGTPLYSGNTIYFGEGSWLTVV.

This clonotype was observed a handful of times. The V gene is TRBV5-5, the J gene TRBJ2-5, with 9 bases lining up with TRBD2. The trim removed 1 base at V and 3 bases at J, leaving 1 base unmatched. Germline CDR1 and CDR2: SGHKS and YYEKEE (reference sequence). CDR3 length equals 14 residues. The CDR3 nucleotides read TGTGCCAGCAGCTTGATAGCGGGGGAAGAGACCCAGTACTTC. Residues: CASSLIAGEETQYF.

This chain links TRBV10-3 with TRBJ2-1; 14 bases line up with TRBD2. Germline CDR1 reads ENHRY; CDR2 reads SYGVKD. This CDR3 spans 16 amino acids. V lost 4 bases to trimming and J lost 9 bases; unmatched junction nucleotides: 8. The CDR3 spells CAISGPGLAGAGEQFF. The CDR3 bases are TGTGCCATCAGTGGTCCGGGACTAGCGGGAGCCGGTGAGCAGTTCTTC.

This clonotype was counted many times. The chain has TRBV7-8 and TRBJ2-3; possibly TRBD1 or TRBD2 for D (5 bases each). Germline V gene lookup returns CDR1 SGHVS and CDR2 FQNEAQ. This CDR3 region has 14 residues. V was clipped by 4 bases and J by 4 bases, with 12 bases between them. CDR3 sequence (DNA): TGTGCCAGCAGCTGGGCCGGGACGGCAGATACGCAGTATTTT. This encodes CASSWAGTADTQYF.

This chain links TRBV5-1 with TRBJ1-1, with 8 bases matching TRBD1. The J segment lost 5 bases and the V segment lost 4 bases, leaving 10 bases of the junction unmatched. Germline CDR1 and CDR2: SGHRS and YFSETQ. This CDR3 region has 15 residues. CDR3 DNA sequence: TGCGCCAGCAGCATCGGACAGGGTGGGGGGACTGAAGCTTTCTTT. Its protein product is CASSIGQGGGTEAFF.

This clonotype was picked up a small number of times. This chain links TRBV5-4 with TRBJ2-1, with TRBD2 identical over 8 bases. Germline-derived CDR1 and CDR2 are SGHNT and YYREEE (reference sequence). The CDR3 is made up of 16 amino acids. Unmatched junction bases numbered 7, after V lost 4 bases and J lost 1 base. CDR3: CASSPGGTTSYNEQFF. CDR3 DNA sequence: TGTGCCAGCAGCCCGGGGGGGACAACGTCCTACAATGAGCAGTTCTTC.

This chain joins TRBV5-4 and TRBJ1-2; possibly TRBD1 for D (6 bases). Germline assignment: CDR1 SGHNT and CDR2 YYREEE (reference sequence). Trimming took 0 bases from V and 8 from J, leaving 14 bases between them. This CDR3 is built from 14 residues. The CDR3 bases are TGTGCCAGCAGCTTGGGGACAGATCTTTGGGGCTACACCTTC. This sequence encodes CASSLGTDLWGYTF.

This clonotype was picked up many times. CDR3 in DNA: TGCAGTGCGTTAACAGGGAGAGGGAGGGGCACTGAAGCTTTCTTT. Translating it yields CSALTGRGRGTEAFF. The chain uses TRBV20-1 and TRBJ1-1, with a weak D call TRBD1 (6 bases). Germline assignment: CDR1 DFQATT and CDR2 SNEGSKA (reference sequence). This CDR3 is built from 15 residues. V was cut by 6 bases and J by 4 bases, with 21 bases left in between.

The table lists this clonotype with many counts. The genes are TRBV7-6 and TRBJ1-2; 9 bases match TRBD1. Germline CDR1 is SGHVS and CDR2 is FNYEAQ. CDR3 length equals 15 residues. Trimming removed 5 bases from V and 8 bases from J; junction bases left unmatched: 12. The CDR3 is CASSAGTGTLWGYTF. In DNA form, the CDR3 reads TGTGCCAGCAGCGCCGGGACAGGGACACTGTGGGGCTACACCTTC.

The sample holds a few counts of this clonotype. DNA for the CDR3: TGTGCCAGCAGTCCACGAACCGGGACTAGCGGGGGTTTCGGTGAGACCCAGTACTTC. Translating gives CASSPRTGTSGGFGETQYF. The chain combines TRBV12-3 or TRBV12-4 with TRBJ2-5; 14 bases match TRBD2. CDR3 length: 19 residues. V was clipped by 5 bases and J by 5 bases; unmatched bases: 16.

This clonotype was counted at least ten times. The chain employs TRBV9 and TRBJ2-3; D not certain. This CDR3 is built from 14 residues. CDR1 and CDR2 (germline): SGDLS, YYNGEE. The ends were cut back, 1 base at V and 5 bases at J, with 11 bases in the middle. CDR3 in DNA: TGTGCCAGCAGCGTACTCCCTGACGGAGATACGCAGTATTTT. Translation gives CASSVLPDGDTQYF.

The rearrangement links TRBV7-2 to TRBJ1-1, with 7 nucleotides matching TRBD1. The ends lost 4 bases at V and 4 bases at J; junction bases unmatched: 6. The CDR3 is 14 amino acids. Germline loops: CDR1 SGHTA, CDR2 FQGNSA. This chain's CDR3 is CASSSTGFGTEAFF. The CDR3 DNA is TGTGCCAGCAGCTCGACAGGGTTCGGCACTGAAGCTTTCTTT.

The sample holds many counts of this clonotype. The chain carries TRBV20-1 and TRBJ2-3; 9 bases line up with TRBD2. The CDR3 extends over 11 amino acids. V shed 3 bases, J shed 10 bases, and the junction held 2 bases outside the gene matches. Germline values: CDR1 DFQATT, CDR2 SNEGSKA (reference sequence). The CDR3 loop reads CSASGGRAQYF. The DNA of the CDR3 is TGCAGTGCTAGCGGCGGGAGGGCGCAGTATTTT.

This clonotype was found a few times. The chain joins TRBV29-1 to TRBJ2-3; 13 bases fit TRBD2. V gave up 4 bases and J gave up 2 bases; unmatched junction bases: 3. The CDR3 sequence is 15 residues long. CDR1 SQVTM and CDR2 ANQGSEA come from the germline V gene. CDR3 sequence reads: CSVAGLAGVTDTQYF. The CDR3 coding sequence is TGCAGCGTTGCTGGACTAGCGGGGGTCACAGATACGCAGTATTTT.